This TCR beta chain was recorded in a study of T cells in Graves' hyperthyroidism and ophthalmopathy. General study points: Blood held most thyroid clonotypes expanded above 0.001 frequency.

Unmatched junction bases numbered 10, after V lost 5 bases and J lost 7 bases. The germline gives CDR1 SGHTA, CDR2 FQGTGA. This CDR3 has 16 amino acids. RNA transcripts yielded amplified TCR beta CDR3 regions. Primed by the HTBI set, a first-round RT-PCR was run on the TCR CDR3. TCRdb re-analysed the multiplex PCR reads in MiXCR, keeping a single row per CDR3 protein. Of about 400,000 distinct CDR3 sequences listed, nearly 15% were seen once; the top ten hold roughly a fifth. This clonotype was seen at least ten times. The antigen remains undetermined. In the ophthalmopathy cohort, Clinical Activity Score was at least 3, NOSPECS grade at least 4, and duration under 3 months. Patients with uncontrolled infections, other autoimmune diseases, pregnancy or lactation were excluded. Clinical symptoms, serum thyroxine and TRAb, thyroid ultrasound and orbital computed tomography together formed the diagnostic basis.

The TCR sequence derives from a woman aged 60-75 years with Graves' ophthalmopathy. Material: blood. This chain connects TRBV7-3 to TRBJ2-1, with 11 positions matching TRBD2. CDR3 coding DNA: TGTGCCAGCAGCCCAACCCGGACTAGCGGGTTTAATGAGCAGTTCTTC. Translation gives CASSPTRTSGFNEQFF. Full variable domain (missing parts from reference TRBV7-3 and TRBJ2-1): GAGVSQTPSNKVTEKGKYVELRCDPISGHTALYWYRQSLGQGPEFLIYFQGTGAADDSGLPNDRFFAVRPEGSVSTLKIQRTERGDSAVYLCASSPTRTSGFNEQFFGPGTRLTVL.